The present T cell receptor (beta chain) was sequenced within a study of blood T cell repertoires in COVID-19. At the level of the study: Collection of acute and convalescent COVID-19 samples took place in the United States, Italy and Spain.

V was pared by 1 base and J by 3 bases, with 16 bases between. The CDR3 spans 17 residues. Germline loops: CDR1 KGHSH, CDR2 LQKENI. As processed by the authors: It was from reference gene primer amplification that nucleated cell counts were estimated. Assay: immunoSEQ multiplex PCR; the TCRdb copy retains only in-frame clones and omits some. That table furnishes V, J and clone size, whereas the DNA furnished D and trimming. The table lists under 300,000 clones, approximately 91% of them singletons. The V and J genes are TRBV18 and TRBJ2-4; possible D gene TRBD1, 6 bases. Sequencing was performed on peripheral blood. The origin of this receptor is a woman aged 40 to 50 who had recovered from COVID-19. Written as DNA, the CDR3 is TGTGCCAGCTCACCACGGGGGCAGCTTTGGGACAAAAACATTCAGTACTTC. This translates into CASSPRGQLWDKNIQYF.